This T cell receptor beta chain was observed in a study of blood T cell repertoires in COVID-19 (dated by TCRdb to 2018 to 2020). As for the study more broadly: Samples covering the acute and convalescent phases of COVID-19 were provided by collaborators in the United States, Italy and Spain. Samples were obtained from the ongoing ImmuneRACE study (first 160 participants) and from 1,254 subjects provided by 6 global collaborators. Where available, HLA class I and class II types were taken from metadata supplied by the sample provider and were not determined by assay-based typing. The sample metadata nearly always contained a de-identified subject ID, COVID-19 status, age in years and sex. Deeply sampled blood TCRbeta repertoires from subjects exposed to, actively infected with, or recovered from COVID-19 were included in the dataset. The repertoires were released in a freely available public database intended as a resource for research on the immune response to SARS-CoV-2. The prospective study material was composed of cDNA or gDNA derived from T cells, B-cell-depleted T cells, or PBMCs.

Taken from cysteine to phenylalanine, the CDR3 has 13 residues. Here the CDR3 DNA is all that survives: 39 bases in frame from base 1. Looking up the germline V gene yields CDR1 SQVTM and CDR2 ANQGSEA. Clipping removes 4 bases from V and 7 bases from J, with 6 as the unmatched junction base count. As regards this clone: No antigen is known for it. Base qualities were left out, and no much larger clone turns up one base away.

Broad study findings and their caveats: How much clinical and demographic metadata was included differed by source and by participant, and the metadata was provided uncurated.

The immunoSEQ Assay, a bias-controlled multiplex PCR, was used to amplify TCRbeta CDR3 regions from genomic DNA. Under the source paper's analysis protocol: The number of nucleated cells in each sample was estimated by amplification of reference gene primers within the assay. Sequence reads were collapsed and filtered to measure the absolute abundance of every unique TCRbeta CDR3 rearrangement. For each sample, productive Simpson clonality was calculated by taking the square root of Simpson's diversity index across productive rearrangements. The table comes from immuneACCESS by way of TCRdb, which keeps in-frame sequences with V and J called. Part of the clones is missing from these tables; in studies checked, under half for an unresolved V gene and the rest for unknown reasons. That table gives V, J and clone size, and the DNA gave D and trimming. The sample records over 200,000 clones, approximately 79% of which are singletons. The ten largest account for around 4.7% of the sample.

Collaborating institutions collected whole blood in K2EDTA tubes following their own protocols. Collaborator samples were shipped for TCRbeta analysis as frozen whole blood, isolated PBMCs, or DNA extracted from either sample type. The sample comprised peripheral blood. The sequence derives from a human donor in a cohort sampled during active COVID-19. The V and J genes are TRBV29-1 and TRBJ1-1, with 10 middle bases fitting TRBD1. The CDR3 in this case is CSVAGTGAYEAFF. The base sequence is TGCAGCGTTGCAGGGACAGGGGCCTATGAAGCTTTCTTT.